These T cell receptor beta chains were read from a single sample in a study of post-analysis software for immune sequencing data. Each CDR3 protein is one row after TCRdb ran MiXCR on the PCR reads. The sample contains roughly 870,000 distinct CDR3 sequences, roughly 50% of which appear only once. The sequencing input was blood. Receptor source: a girl aged 10 to 17 with multiple sclerosis. Both conserved end residues are part of each CDR3. D genes are given only for firm matches. The listing skips clone size in some rows; elsewhere it reads once, few, many or a size class.

j_gene | v_gene | d_gene | abundance | CDR3aa | CDR3nt
TRBJ2-1 | TRBV20-1 | . | . | CSSQGGGAVEQFF | TGCAGTTCCCAAGGAGGGGGGGCCGTCGAGCAGTTCTTC
TRBJ1-1 | TRBV9 | . | . | CASSHGGPGTEAFF | TGTGCCAGCAGCCATGGAGGTCCTGGGACTGAAGCTTTCTTT
TRBJ1-4 | TRBV7-7 | . | . | CASSLSARANEKLFF | TGTGCTAGCAGCTTGTCCGCCAGGGCTAATGAAAAACTGTTTTTT
TRBJ2-5 | TRBV5-1 | TRBD1 | . | CASSRGQGEETQYF | TGCGCCAGCAGCAGGGGACAGGGCGAAGAGACCCAGTACTTC
TRBJ2-5 | TRBV5-1 | TRBD2 | . | CANSPGLAGNQETQYF | TGCGCCAACAGCCCTGGACTAGCGGGTAATCAAGAGACCCAGTACTTC
TRBJ2-7 | TRBV20-1 | . | few | CSANDGTVSYEQYF | TGCAGTGCGAACGACGGAACGGTCTCCTACGAGCAGTACTTC
TRBJ2-7 | TRBV7-9 | TRBD1 | . | CASSPGQINYEQYF | TGTGCCAGCAGCCCGGGACAGATAAACTACGAGCAGTATTTC
TRBJ2-7 | TRBV27 | . | few | CASSSLGGAKSAYEQYF | TGTGCCAGCAGTTCCCTTGGGGGGGCTAAAAGTGCCTACGAGCAGTACTTC
TRBJ2-7 | TRBV12-3/TRBV12-4 | TRBD1 | . | CASSPGQGATHEQYF | TGTGCCAGCAGCCCAGGACAGGGGGCGACCCACGAGCAGTACTTC
TRBJ2-1 | TRBV7-8 | TRBD2 | . | CASSLGGTSLDNEQFF | TGTGCCAGCAGCTTAGGGGGGACTAGCCTTGATAATGAGCAGTTCTTC
TRBJ2-7 | TRBV29-1 | . | . | CSVIRTGTYEQYF | TGCAGCGTAATCCGGACCGGGACTTACGAGCAGTACTTC
TRBJ2-3 | TRBV12-3/TRBV12-4 | . | . | CASSFRDSGTDTQYF | TGTGCCAGCAGTTTTAGGGACTCCGGCACAGATACGCAGTATTTT